The clone carrying this TCR beta chain was recorded a few times. Its antigen is not identified. Each CDR3 protein gets one entry after TCRdb re-called the 5' RACE reads with MiXCR. The sample includes 290,000 or so distinct CDR3 sequences, approximately 19% seen only once; the top ten take roughly 21%. These data originate in a study of T-cell memory formation after mild COVID-19. About the study: TCR clustering was largely donor specific. General study results and limits: The CD4+ clones that contracted clustered mainly within CM and EM, and the CD8+ clones concentrated in EMRA. There were some responding clones in pre-infection memory, which suggested that cross-reactive memory had joined. Whereas later expanders leaned CD4+, clones contracting day 15 to 85 showed a balanced CD4/CD8 makeup.

The CDR3 contains 15 residues. Trimming shortened V by 7 bases and J by 1 base, and 16 bases separated the two germline ends. Per the germline V gene, CDR1 is MNHNY and CDR2 is SVGAGI (reference sequence). Sequenced: PBMCs or a T cell subset sorted from them (not recorded which). This chain connects TRBV6-6 to TRBJ2-5; D is perhaps TRBD1 or TRBD2 (6 bases each). This receptor was identified in a man younger than 35 who had mild COVID-19 (a few samples of this study predate the infection). Cell type and time point are not known. CDR3 DNA: TGTGCCAGCACCCTCGGGGGCCTCCGCCAAGAGACCCAGTACTTC. It codes for CASTLGGLRQETQYF.